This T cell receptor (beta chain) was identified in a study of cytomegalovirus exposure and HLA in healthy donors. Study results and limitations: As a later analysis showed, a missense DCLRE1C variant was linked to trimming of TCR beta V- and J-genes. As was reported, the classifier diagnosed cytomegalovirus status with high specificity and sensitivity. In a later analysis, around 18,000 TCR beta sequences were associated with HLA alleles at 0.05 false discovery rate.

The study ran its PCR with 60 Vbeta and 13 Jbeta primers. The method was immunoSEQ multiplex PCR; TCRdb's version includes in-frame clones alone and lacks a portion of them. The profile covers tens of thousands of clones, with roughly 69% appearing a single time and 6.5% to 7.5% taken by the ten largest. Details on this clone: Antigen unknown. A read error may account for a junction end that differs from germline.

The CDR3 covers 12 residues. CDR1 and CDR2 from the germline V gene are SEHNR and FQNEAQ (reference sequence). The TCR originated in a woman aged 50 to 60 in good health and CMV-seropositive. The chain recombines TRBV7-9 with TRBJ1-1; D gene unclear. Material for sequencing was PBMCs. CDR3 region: CSSSLFSFEAFF. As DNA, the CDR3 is TGTTCCAGCAGCTTATTTTCCTTCGAAGCTTTCTTT.